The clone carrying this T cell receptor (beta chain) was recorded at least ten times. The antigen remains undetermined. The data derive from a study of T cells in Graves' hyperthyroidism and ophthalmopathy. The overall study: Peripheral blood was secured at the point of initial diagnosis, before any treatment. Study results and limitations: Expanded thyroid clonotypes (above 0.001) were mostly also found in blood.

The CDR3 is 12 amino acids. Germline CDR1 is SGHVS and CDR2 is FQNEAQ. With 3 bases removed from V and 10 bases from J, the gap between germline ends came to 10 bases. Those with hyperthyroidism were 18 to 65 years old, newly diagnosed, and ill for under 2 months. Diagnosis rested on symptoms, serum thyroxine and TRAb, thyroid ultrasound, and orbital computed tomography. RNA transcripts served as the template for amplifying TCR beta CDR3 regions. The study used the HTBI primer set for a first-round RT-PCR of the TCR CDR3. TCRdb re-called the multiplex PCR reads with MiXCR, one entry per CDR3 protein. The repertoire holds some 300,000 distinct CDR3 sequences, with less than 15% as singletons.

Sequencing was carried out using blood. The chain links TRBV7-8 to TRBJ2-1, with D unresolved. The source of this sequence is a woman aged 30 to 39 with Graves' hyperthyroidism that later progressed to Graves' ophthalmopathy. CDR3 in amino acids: CASSLGPREQFF. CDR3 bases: TGTGCCAGCAGCTTGGGCCCGCGGGAGCAGTTCTTC.